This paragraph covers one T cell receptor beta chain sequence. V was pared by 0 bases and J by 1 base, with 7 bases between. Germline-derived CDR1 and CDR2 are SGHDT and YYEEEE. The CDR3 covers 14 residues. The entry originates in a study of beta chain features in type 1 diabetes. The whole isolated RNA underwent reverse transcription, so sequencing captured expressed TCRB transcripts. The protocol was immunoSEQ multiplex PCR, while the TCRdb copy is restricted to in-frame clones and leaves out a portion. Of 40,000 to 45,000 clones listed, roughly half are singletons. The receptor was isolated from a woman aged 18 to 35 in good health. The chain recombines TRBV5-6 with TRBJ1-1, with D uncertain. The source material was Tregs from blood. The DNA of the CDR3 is TGTGCCAGCAGCTTGGCCGGAGGGAACACTGAAGCTTTCTTT. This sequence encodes CASSLAGGNTEAFF.